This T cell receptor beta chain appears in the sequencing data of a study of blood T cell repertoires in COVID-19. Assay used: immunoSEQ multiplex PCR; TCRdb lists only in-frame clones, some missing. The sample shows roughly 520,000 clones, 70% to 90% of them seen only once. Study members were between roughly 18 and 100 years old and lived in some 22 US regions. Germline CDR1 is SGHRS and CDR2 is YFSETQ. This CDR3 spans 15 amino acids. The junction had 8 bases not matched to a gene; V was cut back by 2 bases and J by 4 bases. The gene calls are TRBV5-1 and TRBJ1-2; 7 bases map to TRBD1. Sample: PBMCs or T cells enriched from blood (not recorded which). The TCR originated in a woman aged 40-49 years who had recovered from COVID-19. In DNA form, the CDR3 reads TGCGCCAGCAGCTTTTATCAGGGGGAAGGCTATGGCTACACCTTC. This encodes CASSFYQGEGYGYTF.